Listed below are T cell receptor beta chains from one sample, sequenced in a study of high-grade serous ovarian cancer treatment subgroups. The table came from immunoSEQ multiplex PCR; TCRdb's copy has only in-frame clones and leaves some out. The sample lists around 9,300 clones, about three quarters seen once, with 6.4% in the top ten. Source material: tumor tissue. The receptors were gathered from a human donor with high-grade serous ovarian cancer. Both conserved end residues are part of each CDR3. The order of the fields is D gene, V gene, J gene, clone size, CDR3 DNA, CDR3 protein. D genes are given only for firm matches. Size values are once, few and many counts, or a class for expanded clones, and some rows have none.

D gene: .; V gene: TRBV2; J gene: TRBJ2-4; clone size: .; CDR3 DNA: TGTGCCAGCAGTGAGCAGGGGTACATTCAGTACTTC; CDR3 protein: CASSEQGYIQYF
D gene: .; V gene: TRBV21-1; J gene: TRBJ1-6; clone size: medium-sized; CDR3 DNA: TGTGCCAGCAGCAAAGAAGGGGGGAAATCCTATAATTCACCCCTCCACTTT; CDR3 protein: CASSKEGGKSYNSPLHF
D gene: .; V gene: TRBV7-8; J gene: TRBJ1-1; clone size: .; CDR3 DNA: TGTGCCAGCAGCTTATCGGTGACTGAAGCTTTCTTT; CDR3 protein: CASSLSVTEAFF
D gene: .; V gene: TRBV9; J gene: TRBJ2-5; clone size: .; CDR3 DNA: TGTGCCAGCAGCGTAGATCGTGAAGGGGTCGGGACCCAGTACTTC; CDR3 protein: CASSVDREGVGTQYF
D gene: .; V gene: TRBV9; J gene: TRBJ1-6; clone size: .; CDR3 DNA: TGTGCCAGCAGCGACCGGACGGGCTATAATTCACCCCTCCACTTT; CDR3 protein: CASSDRTGYNSPLHF
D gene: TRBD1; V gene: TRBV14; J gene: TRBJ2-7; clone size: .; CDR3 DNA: TGTGCCAGCAGCCCGTTCCGGGACAGGGGTCCCTACGAGCAGTACTTC; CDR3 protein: CASSPFRDRGPYEQYF
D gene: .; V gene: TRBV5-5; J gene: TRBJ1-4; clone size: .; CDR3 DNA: TGTGCCACAAACAGGGATCTTAATGAAAAACTGTTTTTT; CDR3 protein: CATNRDLNEKLFF
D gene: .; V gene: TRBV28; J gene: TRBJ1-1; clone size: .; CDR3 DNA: TGTGCCAGCAGTTGGGGTACTGAAGCTTTCTTT; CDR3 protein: CASSWGTEAFF
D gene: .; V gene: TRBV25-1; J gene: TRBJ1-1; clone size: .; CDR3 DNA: TGTGCCAGCAGTGGATTCCGGACAGTAGACACTGAAGCTTTCTTT; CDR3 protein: CASSGFRTVDTEAFF
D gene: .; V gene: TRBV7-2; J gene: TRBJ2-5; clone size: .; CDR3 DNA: TGTGCCAGCGGGTTCGGGGGCGGAGAGACCCAGTACTTC; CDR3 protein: CASGFGGGETQYF
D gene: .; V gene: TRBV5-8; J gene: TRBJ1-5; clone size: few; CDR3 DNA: TGTGCCAGCAGCCCCGGGATTAGCAATCAGCCCCAGCATTTT; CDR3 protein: CASSPGISNQPQHF
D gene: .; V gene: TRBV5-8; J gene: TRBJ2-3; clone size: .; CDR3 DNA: TGTGCCAGCAGCTTTTTACTAGTGATGTCGACAGATACGCAGTATTTT; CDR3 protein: CASSFLLVMSTDTQYF
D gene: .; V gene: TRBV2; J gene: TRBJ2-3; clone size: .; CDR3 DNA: TGTGCCAGCAGTATAAGCCAGCACACAGATACGCAGTATTTT; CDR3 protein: CASSISQHTDTQYF
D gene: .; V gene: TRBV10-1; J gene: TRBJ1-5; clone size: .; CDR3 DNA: TGCGCCAGCAGTGAGGCCAGGGTATGGATCAGGGGCAATCAGCCCCAGCATTTT; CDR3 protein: CASSEARVWIRGNQPQHF
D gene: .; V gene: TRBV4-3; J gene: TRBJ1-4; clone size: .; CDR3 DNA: TGCGCCAGCAGCCGGAACAGGGAAACTAATGAAAAACTGTTTTTT; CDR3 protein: CASSRNRETNEKLFF
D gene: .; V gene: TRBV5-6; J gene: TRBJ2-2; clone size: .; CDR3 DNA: TGTGCCAGCAGCTTTGGATCCGGGGAGCTGTTTTTT; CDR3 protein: CASSFGSGELFF
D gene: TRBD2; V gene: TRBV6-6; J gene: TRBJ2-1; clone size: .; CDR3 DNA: TGTGCCAGCAGCCGCGGTGCGGGGGATTCTTACAATGAGCAGTTCTTC; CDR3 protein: CASSRGAGDSYNEQFF
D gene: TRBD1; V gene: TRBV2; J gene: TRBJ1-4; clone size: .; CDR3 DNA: TGTGCCAGCAGTGTAGACCGCAGGGGGGGGGATGAAAAACTGTTTTTT; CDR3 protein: CASSVDRRGGDEKLFF
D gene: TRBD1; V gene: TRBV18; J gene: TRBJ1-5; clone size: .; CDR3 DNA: TGTGCCAGCTCACTACAACGGACAGGGGTGGTTCAGCCCCAGCATTTT; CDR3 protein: CASSLQRTGVVQPQHF
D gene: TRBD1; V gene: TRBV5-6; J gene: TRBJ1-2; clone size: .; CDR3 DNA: TGTGCCAGCAGCTCGGACAGGCTCTATGGCTACACCTTC; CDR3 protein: CASSSDRLYGYTF
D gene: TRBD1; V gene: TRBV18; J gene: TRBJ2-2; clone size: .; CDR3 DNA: TGTGCCAGCTCACCACTCCGGGACAGGGGCGACACCGGGGAGCTGTTTTTT; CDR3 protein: CASSPLRDRGDTGELFF
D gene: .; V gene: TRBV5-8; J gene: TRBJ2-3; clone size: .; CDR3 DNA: TGTGCCAGCAGCTTGGCCGCGGATACGCAGTATTTT; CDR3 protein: CASSLAADTQYF
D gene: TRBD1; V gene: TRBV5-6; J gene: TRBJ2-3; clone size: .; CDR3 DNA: TGTGCCAGCAGCTCATGGCCAGGGGGTTTCGCAGATACGCAGTATTTT; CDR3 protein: CASSSWPGGFADTQYF
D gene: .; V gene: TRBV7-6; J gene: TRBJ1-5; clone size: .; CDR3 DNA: TGTGCCAGCAGCCTGAATTCGAATCAGCCCCAGCATTTT; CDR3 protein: CASSLNSNQPQHF
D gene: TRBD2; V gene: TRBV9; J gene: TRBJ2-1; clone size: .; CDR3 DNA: TGTGCCAGCAGCCGGGTCGCGGGGGGGTCCGGTGAGCAGTTCTTC; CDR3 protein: CASSRVAGGSGEQFF
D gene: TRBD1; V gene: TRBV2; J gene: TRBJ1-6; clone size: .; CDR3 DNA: TGTGCCAGCACATGGGACAGGCCCGTTCCCCTCCACTTT; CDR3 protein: CASTWDRPVPLHF
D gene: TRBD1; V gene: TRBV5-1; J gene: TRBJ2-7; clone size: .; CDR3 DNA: TGCGCCAGCAGCTTGCACAGGGGCCTATACGAGCAGTACTTC; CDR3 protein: CASSLHRGLYEQYF
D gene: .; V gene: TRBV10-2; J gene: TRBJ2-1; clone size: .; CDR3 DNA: TGCGCCAGCGCCCCCGGTGGGCTAGCAAATGAGCAGTTCTTC; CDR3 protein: CASAPGGLANEQFF
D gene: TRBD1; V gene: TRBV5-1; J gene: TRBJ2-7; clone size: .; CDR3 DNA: TGCGCCAGCAGCTTGGAGGACAGCGGACAGGTCGAGCAGTACTTC; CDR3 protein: CASSLEDSGQVEQYF
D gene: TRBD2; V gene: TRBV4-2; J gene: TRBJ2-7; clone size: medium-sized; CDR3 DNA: TGTGCCAGCAGCCAGACTAGCGGGGGGGCTTCCGAGCAGTACTTC; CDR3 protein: CASSQTSGGASEQYF
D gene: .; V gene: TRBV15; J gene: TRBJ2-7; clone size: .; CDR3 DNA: TGTGCCACCAGCAGAGATAGGGGCAGGGTCGGCGAGCAGTACTTC; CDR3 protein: CATSRDRGRVGEQYF
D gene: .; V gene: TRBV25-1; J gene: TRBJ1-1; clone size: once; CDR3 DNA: TGTGCCAGCGCCCCTTCGAGTAGGAGACGGATCACTGAAGCTTTCTTT; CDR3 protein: CASAPSSRRRITEAFF
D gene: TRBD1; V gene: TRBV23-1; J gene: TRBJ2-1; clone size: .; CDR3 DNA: TGCGCCAGCAGTCAATCGATCGGGGACAGGGAGGGTCATGAGCAGTTCTTC; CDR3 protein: CASSQSIGDREGHEQFF
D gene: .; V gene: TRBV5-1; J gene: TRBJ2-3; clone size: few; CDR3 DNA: TGCGCCAGCAGCTCCCATATTGGGGTTAGCACAGATACGCAGTATTTT; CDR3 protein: CASSSHIGVSTDTQYF
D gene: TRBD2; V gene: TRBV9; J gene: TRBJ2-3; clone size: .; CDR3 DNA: TGTGCCAGCAGCGTAGCTGGGAGCGGGGGCACAGATACGCAGTATTTT; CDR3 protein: CASSVAGSGGTDTQYF
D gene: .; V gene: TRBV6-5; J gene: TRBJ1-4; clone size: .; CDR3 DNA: TGTGCCAGCAGTCAAACGAAGTATGAAAAACTGTTTTTT; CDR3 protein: CASSQTKYEKLFF
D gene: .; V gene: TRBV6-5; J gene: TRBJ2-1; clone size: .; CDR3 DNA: TGTGCCAGCAGCGGACACCAAGCAAACTACAATGAGCAGTTCTTC; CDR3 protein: CASSGHQANYNEQFF
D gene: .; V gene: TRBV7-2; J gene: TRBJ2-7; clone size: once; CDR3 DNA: TGTGCCAGCAGCTTTTCCGGGACAATTCTCTACGAGCAGTACTTC; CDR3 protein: CASSFSGTILYEQYF
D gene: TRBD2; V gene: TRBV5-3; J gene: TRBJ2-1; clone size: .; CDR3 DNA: TGTGCCAGACCCTTCCGCGGGGGTTGGGATGAGCAGTTCTTC; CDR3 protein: CARPFRGGWDEQFF
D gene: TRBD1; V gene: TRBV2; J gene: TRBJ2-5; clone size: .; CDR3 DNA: TGTGCCAGCAGATCCTCAGGGGGCTGGGAGACCCAGTACTTC; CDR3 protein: CASRSSGGWETQYF
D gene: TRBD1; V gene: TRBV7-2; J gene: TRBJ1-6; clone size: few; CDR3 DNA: TGTGCCAGCAGCTTATCAGTCGGGACAGATAATTCACCCCTCCACTTT; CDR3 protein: CASSLSVGTDNSPLHF
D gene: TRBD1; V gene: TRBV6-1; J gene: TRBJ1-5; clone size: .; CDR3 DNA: TGTGCCAGCGGGGGGACAGGCAATCAGCCCCAGCATTTT; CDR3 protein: CASGGTGNQPQHF
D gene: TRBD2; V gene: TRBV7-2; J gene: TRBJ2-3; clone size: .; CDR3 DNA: TGTGCCAGCAGCTTCAATAGCGGGGGCACAGATACGCAGTATTTT; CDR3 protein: CASSFNSGGTDTQYF
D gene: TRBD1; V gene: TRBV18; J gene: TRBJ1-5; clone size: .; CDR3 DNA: TGTGCCAGCTCAAATGACAGGGACCAGCCCCAGCATTTT; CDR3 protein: CASSNDRDQPQHF
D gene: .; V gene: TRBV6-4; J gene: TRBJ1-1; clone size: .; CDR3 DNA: TGTGCCAGCAGTGCCGCTTGGAACACTGAAGCTTTCTTT; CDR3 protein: CASSAAWNTEAFF
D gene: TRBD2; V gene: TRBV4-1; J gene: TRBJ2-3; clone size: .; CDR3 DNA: TGCGCCAGCAGCCAGGTTCCTAGCGGGGGGGCCCAAGATACGCAGTATTTT; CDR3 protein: CASSQVPSGGAQDTQYF